This is a list of T cell receptor beta chains from one sample in a study of T cell changes during pregnancy in multiple sclerosis. Clones were read by immunoSEQ multiplex PCR, and TCRdb kept only the in-frame ones, dropping some. The table has about 33,000 clones, over 80% seen once. The sample in question was CD4+ T cells from peripheral blood mononuclear cells, obtained in the third trimester of pregnancy. The receptors here all came from a female donor in good health, enrolled as a control in a pregnancy study. The CDR3 runs from the conserved cysteine through the conserved F or W. A D gene is named only where the DNA matches it firmly.

v_gene: TRBV6-6; j_gene: TRBJ1-4; d_gene: .; CDR3aa: CASTRPRGEKLFF; CDR3nt: TGTGCCAGCACCAGGCCCCGAGGGGAAAAACTGTTTTTT
v_gene: TRBV4-2; j_gene: TRBJ2-7; d_gene: .; CDR3aa: CASSQDLGPYEQYF; CDR3nt: TGTGCCAGCAGCCAAGATCTGGGCCCCTACGAGCAGTACTTC
v_gene: TRBV28; j_gene: TRBJ2-3; d_gene: .; CDR3aa: CASREGGRGDTQYF; CDR3nt: TGTGCCAGCAGGGAGGGGGGGCGCGGAGATACGCAGTATTTT
v_gene: TRBV28; j_gene: TRBJ2-1; d_gene: .; CDR3aa: CASSLSPSGYNEQFF; CDR3nt: TGTGCCAGCAGTTTATCTCCCTCCGGGTACAATGAGCAGTTCTTC
v_gene: TRBV28; j_gene: TRBJ1-1; d_gene: .; CDR3aa: CASSFGSSMNTEAFF; CDR3nt: TGTGCCAGCAGTTTTGGCAGTTCGATGAACACTGAAGCTTTCTTT
v_gene: TRBV4-1; j_gene: TRBJ2-3; d_gene: TRBD2; CDR3aa: CASSQDRLAGGDTQYF; CDR3nt: TGCGCCAGCAGCCAAGATAGGCTAGCGGGGGGGGATACGCAGTATTTT
v_gene: TRBV2; j_gene: TRBJ2-3; d_gene: .; CDR3aa: CASSDRASTDTQYF; CDR3nt: TGTGCCAGCAGTGACAGGGCCAGCACAGATACGCAGTATTTT
v_gene: TRBV30; j_gene: TRBJ2-1; d_gene: .; CDR3aa: CAWSGQDSYNEQFF; CDR3nt: TGTGCCTGGAGTGGACAGGACAGCTACAATGAGCAGTTCTTC
v_gene: TRBV5-4; j_gene: TRBJ2-1; d_gene: TRBD1; CDR3aa: CASSLRDRGEDEQFF; CDR3nt: TGTGCCAGCAGCTTGCGGGACAGGGGTGAGGATGAGCAGTTCTTC
v_gene: TRBV15; j_gene: TRBJ1-5; d_gene: .; CDR3aa: CATSRVPALRGNQPQHF; CDR3nt: TGTGCCACCAGCAGAGTCCCAGCCCTGAGGGGCAATCAGCCCCAGCATTTT
v_gene: TRBV7-9; j_gene: TRBJ2-7; d_gene: TRBD1; CDR3aa: CASSPNRGHEQYF; CDR3nt: TGTGCCAGCAGCCCTAACAGGGGCCACGAGCAGTACTTC
v_gene: TRBV20-1; j_gene: TRBJ2-3; d_gene: TRBD2; CDR3aa: CSGLAGVTQYF; CDR3nt: TGCAGTGGACTAGCGGGAGTTACGCAGTATTTT
v_gene: TRBV19; j_gene: TRBJ2-1; d_gene: TRBD2; CDR3aa: CASSTAPRGRGGVGYEQFF; CDR3nt: TGTGCCAGTAGTACCGCTCCTCGGGGGCGGGGGGGCGTTGGCTATGAGCAGTTCTTC
v_gene: TRBV29-1; j_gene: TRBJ1-3; d_gene: .; CDR3aa: CSVDGGGNTIYF; CDR3nt: TGCAGCGTTGACGGGGGTGGAAACACCATATATTTT
v_gene: TRBV5-4; j_gene: TRBJ1-2; d_gene: TRBD1; CDR3aa: CASSSSPGTGAYGYTF; CDR3nt: TGTGCCAGCAGCTCTTCCCCGGGGACAGGGGCCTATGGCTACACCTTC
v_gene: TRBV28; j_gene: TRBJ1-5; d_gene: TRBD1; CDR3aa: CASHPQGQGIRSQHF; CDR3nt: TGTGCCAGCCACCCCCAGGGACAGGGGATTAGGTCCCAGCATTTT
v_gene: TRBV29-1; j_gene: TRBJ2-1; d_gene: TRBD2; CDR3aa: CSVDLAGGDEQFF; CDR3nt: TGCAGCGTTGATCTAGCGGGGGGCGATGAGCAGTTCTTC
v_gene: TRBV2; j_gene: TRBJ1-6; d_gene: .; CDR3aa: CASSAGPGNSPLHF; CDR3nt: TGTGCCAGCAGTGCAGGCCCAGGGAATTCACCCCTCCACTTT
v_gene: TRBV6-1; j_gene: TRBJ2-7; d_gene: TRBD2; CDR3aa: CASSGLAIGVPEQYF; CDR3nt: TGTGCCAGCAGTGGACTAGCTATAGGGGTGCCCGAGCAGTACTTC
v_gene: TRBV4-2; j_gene: TRBJ2-2; d_gene: .; CDR3aa: CASSQSKSDTGELFF; CDR3nt: TGTGCCAGCAGCCAAAGTAAGAGCGACACCGGGGAGCTGTTTTTT